This T cell receptor (beta chain) emerged from a study of technical replicates of blood from several donors. This clone was counted once. The protocol was immunoSEQ multiplex PCR, while the TCRdb copy is restricted to in-frame clones and leaves out a portion. Here the sample spans under 90,000 clones, 90% to 97% being singletons. Germline CDR1 and CDR2: KGHSH and LQKENI. V shed 3 bases, J shed 0 bases, and the junction held 4 bases outside the gene matches. This CDR3 is 16 amino acids long. The chain has TRBV18 and TRBJ2-7; 11 bases match TRBD2. Sequences were obtained from T cells isolated from PBMCs. This receptor was taken from a human donor in good health. In DNA, the CDR3 is TGTGCCAGCTCACCGACTAGCGGGGTGCTCTCCTACGAGCAGTACTTC. It encodes CASSPTSGVLSYEQYF.